The sequence of this T cell receptor (beta chain) was determined in a study of Tregs in tolerant kidney transplant recipients. Clones were sequenced by immunoSEQ multiplex PCR, and TCRdb holds only the in-frame ones, with some missing. Of tens of thousands of clones listed, about 89% were seen once; the top ten hold around 0.67%. CD4+CD25+CD127- Tregs, CD4+CD25- non-Tregs, CD4 and CD8 cells were sorted. The clonotype originates from a human donor in good health. Source material: Tregs from blood.

CDR3 sequence (DNA): TGTGCCAGCAGTCTGAGCTATGGCTACACCTTC. The encoded protein is CASSLSYGYTF. The chain is built from TRBV14 and TRBJ1-2; D gene uncertain. Trimming took 6 bases from V and 4 from J, leaving 6 bases between them. Germline CDR1 is SGHDN and CDR2 is FVKESK. The CDR3 has 11 amino acids.